Described below is a single TCR beta chain sequence and its context. Its antigen is unknown. Only in-frame clones appear in the TCRdb table, and some are missing; sequencing was by immunoSEQ multiplex PCR. The profile covers 7,000 or so clones, with 74% appearing a single time and about 8% taken by the ten largest. This sample is drawn from a study of tumor-infiltrating lymphocytes in localized non-small cell lung cancer. Study conclusions and caveats: Compared with uninvolved lung, tumors showed higher T cell infiltration by TCRbeta sequencing. TCR sequencing covered a subset of patients with enough tissue. Immunotypes IM1 and IM2 had similar TCR-derived T-cell fractions.

CDR3 length equals 13 residues. Germline V gene lookup returns CDR1 KGHSH and CDR2 LQKENI. V was cut by 2 bases and J by 0 bases, with 3 bases left in between. The specimen sequenced was uninvolved lung tissue not adjacent to the tumor. The chain employs TRBV18 and TRBJ2-3, with unresolved D. The TCR originated in a human donor with non-small cell lung cancer. CDR3 DNA sequence: TGTGCCAGCTCACCATTCAGCACAGATACGCAGTATTTT. Residues: CASSPFSTDTQYF.